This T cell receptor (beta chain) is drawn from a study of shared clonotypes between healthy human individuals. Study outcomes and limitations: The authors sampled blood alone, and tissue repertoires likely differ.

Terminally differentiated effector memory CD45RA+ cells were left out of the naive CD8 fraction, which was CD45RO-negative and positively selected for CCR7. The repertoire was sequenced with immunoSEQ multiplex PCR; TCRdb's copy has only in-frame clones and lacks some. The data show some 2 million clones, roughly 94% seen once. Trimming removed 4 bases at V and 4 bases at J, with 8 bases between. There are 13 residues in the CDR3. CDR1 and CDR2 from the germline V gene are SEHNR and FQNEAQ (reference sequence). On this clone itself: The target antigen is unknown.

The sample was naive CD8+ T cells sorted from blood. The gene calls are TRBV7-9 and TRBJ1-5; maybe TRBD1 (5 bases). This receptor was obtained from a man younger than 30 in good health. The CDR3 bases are TGTGCCAGCAGCTCGTGGGGGAATCAGCCCCAGCATTTT. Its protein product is CASSSWGNQPQHF.